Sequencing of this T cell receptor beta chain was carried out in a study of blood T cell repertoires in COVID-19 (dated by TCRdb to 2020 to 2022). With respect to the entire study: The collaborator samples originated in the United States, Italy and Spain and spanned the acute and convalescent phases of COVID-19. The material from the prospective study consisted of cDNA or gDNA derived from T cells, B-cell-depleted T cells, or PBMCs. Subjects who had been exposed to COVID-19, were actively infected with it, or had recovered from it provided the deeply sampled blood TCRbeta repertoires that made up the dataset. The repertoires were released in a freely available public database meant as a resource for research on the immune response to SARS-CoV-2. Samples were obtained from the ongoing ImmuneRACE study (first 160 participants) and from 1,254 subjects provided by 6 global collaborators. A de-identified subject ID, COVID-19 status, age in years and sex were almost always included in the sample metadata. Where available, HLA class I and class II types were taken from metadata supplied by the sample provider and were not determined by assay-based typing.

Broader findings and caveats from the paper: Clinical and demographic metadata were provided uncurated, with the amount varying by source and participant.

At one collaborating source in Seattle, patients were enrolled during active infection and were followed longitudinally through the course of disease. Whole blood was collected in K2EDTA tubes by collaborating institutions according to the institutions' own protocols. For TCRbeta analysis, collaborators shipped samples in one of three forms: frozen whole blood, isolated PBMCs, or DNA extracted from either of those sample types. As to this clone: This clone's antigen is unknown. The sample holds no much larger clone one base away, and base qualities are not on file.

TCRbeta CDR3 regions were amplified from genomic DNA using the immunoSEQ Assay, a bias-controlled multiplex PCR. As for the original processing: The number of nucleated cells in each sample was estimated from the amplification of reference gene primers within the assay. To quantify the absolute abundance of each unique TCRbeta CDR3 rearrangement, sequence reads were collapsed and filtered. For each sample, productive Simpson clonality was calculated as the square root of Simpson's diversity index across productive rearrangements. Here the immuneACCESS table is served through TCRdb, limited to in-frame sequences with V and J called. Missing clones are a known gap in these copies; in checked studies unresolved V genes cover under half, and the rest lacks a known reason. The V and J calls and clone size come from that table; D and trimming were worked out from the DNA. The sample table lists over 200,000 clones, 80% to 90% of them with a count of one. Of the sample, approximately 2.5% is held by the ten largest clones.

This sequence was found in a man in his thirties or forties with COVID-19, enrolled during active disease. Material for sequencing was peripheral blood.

CDR3 region: CASSQGFGQRDYEQYF. The nucleotides are TGTGCCAGCAGCCAAGGTTTCGGACAGAGAGACTACGAGCAGTACTTC. Rearrangement joined TRBV4-2 to TRBJ2-7; TRBD1 is possibly the D segment (6 matching bases). The CDR3 covers 16 residues, taking in both the cysteine and the phenylalanine. The only DNA kept is the CDR3, 48 bases in frame from the first base. CDR1 and CDR2, looked up from the germline V gene, are LGHNA and YNFKEQ. The junction carries 16 bases between V and J, which are trimmed by 1 base and 3 bases respectively.